The 14 T cell receptor beta chains below all came from one sample that was sequenced in a study of blood T cell repertoires in COVID-19. This table comes from immunoSEQ multiplex PCR, and its TCRdb copy is limited to in-frame clones, with some not included. Here the sample spans 180,000 or so clones, about 80% being singletons. Sequences were obtained from PBMCs or T cells enriched from blood (not recorded which). The receptors originated from a man aged 50 to 59 who had recovered from COVID-19.

V is TRBV5-4 and J is TRBJ1-2; the match to TRBD1 covers 11 bases. Germline V gene lookup returns CDR1 SGHNT and CDR2 YYREEE (reference sequence). The CDR3 runs 17 residues. The trim removed 3 bases at V and 7 bases at J, leaving 14 bases unmatched. CDR3 residues: CASSSGRTGGALGGYTF. The CDR3 DNA follows: TGTGCCAGCAGCTCTGGAAGGACAGGGGGCGCCTTGGGTGGCTACACCTTC.

This sequence joins TRBV5-8 and TRBJ1-3; no clear D gene. V gave up 5 bases and J gave up 3 bases, with 12 bases separating them. The CDR3 consists of 14 residues. Germline V CDR1 and CDR2: SGHTS, YDEGEE. The CDR3 nucleotides read TGTGCCAGCAGTTTTGACTTTAGTGGAAACACCATATATTTT. This sequence encodes CASSFDFSGNTIYF.

This chain connects TRBV5-1 to TRBJ1-1; D remains ambiguous. V dropped 0 bases and J dropped 2 bases, with 14 bases sitting between them. This CDR3 has 16 amino acids. Germline-derived CDR1 and CDR2 are SGHRS and YFSETQ. The CDR3 loop reads CASSLGSRLGNTEAFF. CDR3 DNA: TGCGCCAGCAGCTTGGGTTCGAGACTCGGAAACACTGAAGCTTTCTTT.

The chain carries TRBV5-4 and TRBJ1-2, with D perhaps TRBD1 (6 bases). Germline CDR1 and CDR2: SGHNT and YYREEE (reference sequence). The CDR3 length is 14 residues. V lost 6 bases and J 8 bases, leaving 20 bases between the germline ends. The CDR3 region is CASKRQAHPNGYTF. In nucleotides, the CDR3 is TGTGCCAGCAAGAGACAGGCGCACCCCAACGGCTACACCTTC.

The CDR3 nucleotides read TGCGCCAGCAGTCTCGACAGGACAGAAGCTTTCTTT. Translation: CASSLDRTEAFF. V and J are TRBV5-1 and TRBJ1-1, with a tentative D call TRBD1 (6 bases). This CDR3 has 12 residues. Germline-derived CDR1 and CDR2 are SGHRS and YFSETQ. V gave up 5 bases and J gave up 8 bases, with 13 bases separating them. Based on the CDR3 plus reference TRBV5-1 and TRBJ1-1, the full variable domain is KAGVTQTPRYLIKTRGQQVTLSCSPISGHRSVSWYQQTPGQGLQFLFEYFSETQRNKGNFPGRFSGRQFSNSRSEMNVSTLELGDSALYLCASSLDRTEAFFGQGTRLTVV.

The V and J genes are TRBV19 and TRBJ2-1, with TRBD2 matching over 8 bases. The CDR3 runs to 15 residues. CDR1 LNHDA and CDR2 SQIVND come from the germline V gene (reference sequence). Trimming took 3 bases from V and 8 from J; bases not matched to a gene: 9. The CDR3 protein is CASSITGTRGDEQFF. CDR3 sequence (DNA): TGTGCCAGTAGTATTACCGGGACTAGAGGCGATGAGCAGTTCTTC. Full variable domain (rest looked up from reference TRBV19 and TRBJ2-1): DGGITQSPKYLFRKEGQNVTLSCEQNLNHDAMYWYRQDPGQGLRLIYYSQIVNDFQKGDIAEGYSVSREKKESFPLTVTSAQKNPTAFYLCASSITGTRGDEQFFGPGTRLTVL.

The chain couples TRBV11-2 to TRBJ1-1; D gene ambiguous. This CDR3 comprises 13 residues. Germline loops: CDR1 SGHAT, CDR2 FQNNGV. Trimming removed 0 bases from V and 8 bases from J, with 10 bases in between. The CDR3 DNA reads as TGTGCCAGCAGCTTAGATCTGGGCAGGGAAGCTTTCTTT. Translation: CASSLDLGREAFF.

The chain employs TRBV30 and TRBJ2-1, with D possibly TRBD1 on 5 matching bases. There are 12 residues in the CDR3. Germline lookup yields CDR1 GTSNPN and CDR2 SVGIG (reference sequence). Trimming took 8 bases from V and 3 from J, leaving 11 bases between them. CDR3 in DNA: TGTGCCGGAGACAGTCTCTACAATGAGCAGTTCTTC. Its protein is CAGDSLYNEQFF. The variable domain in full, with the rest retrieved from reference TRBV30 and TRBJ2-1, is SQTIHQWPATLVQPVGSPLSLECTVEGTSNPNLYWYRQAAGRGLQLLFYSVGIGQISSEVPQNLSASRPQDRQFILSSKKLLLSDSGFYLCAGDSLYNEQFFGPGTRLTVL.

V gene TRBV28 combines with J gene TRBJ1-1; a possible D gene is TRBD1 (5 bases). V gave up 3 bases and J gave up 4 bases, with 12 bases separating them. CDR1 is MDHEN, CDR2 SYDVKM, per germline. The CDR3 is made up of 14 amino acids. As DNA, the CDR3 is TGTGCCAGCAGTTTGATTGGGGCTCGCACTGAAGCTTTCTTT. As protein: CASSLIGARTEAFF.

The chain uses TRBV28 and TRBJ1-1; the D gene is possibly TRBD1 (6 bases). The CDR3 has 15 residues. V gave up 2 bases and J gave up 1 base, with 11 bases separating them. The germline V gene has CDR1 MDHEN and CDR2 SYDVKM. The CDR3 sequence: CASSLGGAGNTEAFF. CDR3 nucleotides: TGTGCCAGCAGTTTAGGGGGGGCAGGGAACACTGAAGCTTTCTTT.

The V call is TRBV6-1, the J call TRBJ1-5; D gene unclear. Between the trimmed V and J ends, which lost 2 bases and 7 bases, there was a span of 15 bases. Germline assignment: CDR1 MNHNS and CDR2 SASEGT. The CDR3 is 15 amino acids. DNA of the CDR3: TGTGCCAGCAGTGAACGAGACACCTCGTCCCAGCCCCAGCATTTT. Translating gives CASSERDTSSQPQHF.

The J gene is TRBJ1-5, the V gene TRBV6-2 or TRBV6-3; D is uncertain. Germline loops: CDR1 MNHEY, CDR2 SVGEGT. The CDR3 sequence is 12 residues long. With 5 bases removed from V and 3 bases from J, the gap between germline ends came to 5 bases. CDR3 DNA: TGTGCCAGCAGTCTTCTCAATCAGCCCCAGCATTTT. As protein: CASSLLNQPQHF.

V gene TRBV28 combines with J gene TRBJ1-5; D is perhaps TRBD1 (6 bases). The CDR3 has 15 residues. Trimming cost V 3 bases and J 6 bases, with 15 bases left between them. The germline gives CDR1 MDHEN, CDR2 SYDVKM. CDR3 sequence reads: CASSFSGRGIQPQHF. The CDR3, as DNA: TGTGCCAGCAGTTTCTCCGGCAGGGGAATTCAGCCCCAGCATTTT.

Only one count was recorded for this clone. The rearrangement joins TRBV5-5 to TRBJ1-2; a weak D match, TRBD1 (6 bases). V was pared by 4 bases and J by 4 bases, with 14 bases between. Germline lookup yields CDR1 SGHKS and CDR2 YYEKEE (reference sequence). The CDR3 has 14 amino acids. The CDR3 sequence is CASSLEQGPYGYTF. The CDR3 coding sequence is TGTGCCAGCAGCCTGGAACAGGGACCCTATGGCTACACCTTC.